The entry that follows covers one T cell receptor beta chain sequence. The antigen remains undetermined. Naive-designated CD8 cells lacked CD45RO, were positively enriched for CCR7, and omitted terminally differentiated effector memory CD45RA+ cells. Deep-level assay runs were performed. TCRdb's table, derived via immunoSEQ multiplex PCR, lists solely in-frame clones and lacks some. The sample records about 2.1 million clones, around 93% being singletons. The data originate from a study of shared clonotypes between healthy human individuals. Study-wide background: Researchers assigned three CD4 naive, three CD4 memory, two CD8 naive and one CD8 memory plate to each donor. Study-wide points: Clonotype sharing across four donors was observed for around 4.8% of naive CD4 clonotypes. Only a few donors were included, so the genetic and exposure-history diversity represented was limited.

V was clipped by 1 base and J by 4 bases; unmatched bases: 13. This CDR3 spans 19 amino acids. Looked up from germline, CDR1 is SEHNR and CDR2 is FQNEAQ (reference sequence). This sequence joins TRBV7-9 and TRBJ1-2, with 12 bases lining up with TRBD1. The receptor's source is a man aged 18 to 29 in good health. Some clones in this sample may be carry-over from other donors' samples. The sample was naive CD8+ T cells from PBMCs. The CDR3 DNA sequence: TGTGCCAGCAGCTTAGGACGCTCGGGACAGGGGGCTTGGGGCTATGGCTACACCTTC. This sequence encodes CASSLGRSGQGAWGYGYTF. Combining the CDR3 with reference TRBV7-9 and TRBJ1-2 gives the whole variable domain DTGVSQNPRHKITKRGQNVTFRCDPISEHNRLYWYRQTLGQGPEFLTYFQNEAQLEKSRLLSDRFSAERPKGSFSTLEIQRTEQGDSAMYLCASSLGRSGQGAWGYGYTFGSGTRLTVV.